Following are 21 T cell receptor beta chains from one sample sequenced in a study of blood T cell repertoires in COVID-19. Repertoires were generated with immunoSEQ multiplex PCR, while TCRdb's copy carries only in-frame clones and drops some. The repertoire has roughly 190,000 clones, less than 90% of them found once; the top ten carry 3% to 3.5%. Sequencing was performed on PBMCs or T cells enriched from blood (not recorded which). The receptors were sampled from a woman in her thirties who had been exposed to COVID-19.

The V gene is TRBV4-3, the J gene TRBJ1-4; D gene uncertain. From germline, CDR1 is LGHNA and CDR2 YSLEER. Deletions cut 4 bases from V and 2 bases from J, with 11 bases between. The CDR3 is made up of 15 amino acids. The CDR3 spells CASSRRMFTNEKLFF. CDR3 nucleotides: TGCGCCAGCAGCCGGAGGATGTTTACTAATGAAAAACTGTTTTTT.

This chain joins TRBV20-1 and TRBJ1-1, with D uncertain. The CDR3 is 11 amino acids. CDR1 is DFQATT, CDR2 SNEGSKA, per germline (reference sequence). V lost 6 bases to trimming and J lost 5 bases, with 10 bases between them. The CDR3 coding sequence is TGCAGTGCCCGAAGCTGGACTGAAGCTTTCTTT. Translating gives CSARSWTEAFF.

This clone was picked up a small number of times. The gene calls are TRBV7-9 and TRBJ1-3; tentative D call: TRBD1 (5 bases). This CDR3 spans 13 amino acids. Germline V CDR1 and CDR2: SEHNR, FQNEAQ (reference sequence). V lost 6 bases and J lost 3, with 9 bases in between. The CDR3 sequence: CASSPGDGNTIYF. The CDR3 DNA follows: TGTGCCAGCAGTCCGGGGGATGGAAACACCATATATTTT. Using reference TRBV7-9 and TRBJ1-3 for the parts outside the CDR3, the full variable domain is DTGVSQNPRHKITKRGQNVTFRCDPISEHNRLYWYRQTLGQGPEFLTYFQNEAQLEKSRLLSDRFSAERPKGSFSTLEIQRTEQGDSAMYLCASSPGDGNTIYFGEGSWLTVV.

The V and J genes are TRBV9 and TRBJ1-1; 7 bases are shared with TRBD1. V dropped 0 bases and J dropped 7; count of bases not matched to a gene: 3. The CDR3 loop spans 13 amino acids. From germline, CDR1 is SGDLS and CDR2 YYNGEE. The CDR3 here is CASSVGDRREAFF. Written as DNA, the CDR3 is TGTGCCAGCAGCGTAGGGGACAGACGTGAAGCTTTCTTT.

The chain has TRBV18 and TRBJ1-1, with D possibly matching TRBD1 (5 bases). The CDR3 covers 14 residues. The germline CDR1 and CDR2 sequences are KGHSH and LQKENI. Trimming pared 4 bases from V and 1 base from J, leaving 10 bases between. DNA of the CDR3: TGTGCCAGCTCACTCGAGACAGCGAACACTGAAGCTTTCTTT. Amino acid sequence: CASSLETANTEAFF.

CDR3 loop: CASSPQGATNEKLFF. CDR3 sequence (DNA): TGTGCCAGCAGCCCACAGGGAGCAACTAATGAAAAACTGTTTTTT. The V and J genes are TRBV7-2 and TRBJ1-4, with D perhaps TRBD1 (6 bases). The V and J ends lost 5 bases and 0 bases respectively, with 10 bases between them. The V gene's germline CDR1 is SGHTA and CDR2 FQGNSA. The CDR3 covers 15 residues.

The V and J genes are TRBV25-1 and TRBJ2-1; 14 nucleotides line up with TRBD2. The CDR3 length is 14 residues. The germline gives CDR1 MGHDK, CDR2 SYGVNS. J lost 10 bases, V lost 7 bases, and 6 bases had no gene match. CDR3 amino acids: CASTRLAGGLEQFF. CDR3 DNA sequence: TGTGCCAGCACCCGACTAGCGGGGGGGCTCGAGCAGTTCTTC.

V gene TRBV6-5 combines with J gene TRBJ1-1, with D perhaps TRBD1 (5 bases). Trimming took off 6 bases at V and 4 bases at J, with 12 bases between the two ends. The CDR3 runs to 13 residues. The germline CDR1 and CDR2 sequences are MNHEY and SVGAGI. CDR3 in DNA: TGTGCCAGCAGGCAGGGAAAAATCACTGAAGCTTTCTTT. Translated, it gives CASRQGKITEAFF.

The V gene is TRBV6-5, the J gene TRBJ2-1; 14 nucleotides line up with TRBD2. CDR3 size: 14 residues. J lost 13 bases, V lost 4 bases, and 6 bases had no gene match. Germline-derived CDR1 and CDR2 are MNHEY and SVGAGI. In DNA form, the CDR3 reads TGTGCCAGCAGTTTGGCGGGACTAGCGGGGGACCAGTTCTTC. As protein: CASSLAGLAGDQFF.

The chain couples TRBV4-3 to TRBJ2-7, with a possible D match to TRBD2 (5 bases). This CDR3 contains 15 residues. Germline V gene data show CDR1 as LGHNA and CDR2 as YSLEER. V lost 3 bases and J 0 bases, leaving 12 bases between the germline ends. The CDR3 DNA reads as TGCGCCAGCAGCCATTCCCGAGACTACTCCTACGAGCAGTACTTC. Its translation is CASSHSRDYSYEQYF.

This chain links TRBV28 with TRBJ1-5, with 7 positions matching TRBD1. V gave up 6 bases and J gave up 3 bases; unmatched junction bases: 5. The V gene's germline CDR1 is MDHEN and CDR2 SYDVKM. The CDR3 is 14 residues long. The CDR3, as DNA: TGTGCCAGCAGCGGGACAGCTTACAATCAGCCCCAGCATTTT. Protein product: CASSGTAYNQPQHF.

This chain connects TRBV27 to TRBJ1-1; 7 positions agree with TRBD1. The CDR3 extends over 14 amino acids. Germline V CDR1 and CDR2: MNHEY, SMNVEV (reference sequence). Trimming removed 0 bases from V and 5 bases from J; junction bases left unmatched: 3. Here the CDR3 DNA reads TGTGCCAGCAGTTTATCGACAGGGACGACTGAAGCTTTCTTT. Its protein is CASSLSTGTTEAFF.

The chain combines TRBV2 with TRBJ1-5; TRBD1 matches at 9 bases. Germline loops: CDR1 SNHLY, CDR2 FYNNEI. Unmatched junction bases numbered 8, after V lost 3 bases and J lost 2 bases. The CDR3 length is 17 residues. The CDR3: CASSDYWDREGNQPQHF. Written as DNA, the CDR3 is TGTGCCAGCAGTGACTATTGGGACAGGGAGGGCAATCAGCCCCAGCATTTT.

V is TRBV9 and J is TRBJ2-7, with TRBD1 identical over 7 bases. The CDR3 sequence is 13 residues long. Germline loops: CDR1 SGDLS, CDR2 YYNGEE. V dropped 3 bases and J dropped 3; count of bases not matched to a gene: 3. The CDR3 sequence: CASSGSGGYEQYF. CDR3 nucleotides: TGTGCCAGCAGCGGTTCAGGGGGCTACGAGCAGTACTTC.

V and J are TRBV25-1 and TRBJ2-5; 9 bases are shared with TRBD1. The CDR3 extends over 15 amino acids. Trimming cost V 4 bases and J 4 bases; bases outside gene matches: 7. CDR1 is MGHDK, CDR2 SYGVNS, per germline. DNA of the CDR3: TGTGCCAGCAGTGGGGGGGACAGGGCGCGAGAGACCCAGTACTTC. Amino acid sequence: CASSGGDRARETQYF.

The chain couples TRBV29-1 to TRBJ1-4, with 9 bases identical to TRBD1. Trimming took 6 bases from V and 8 from J; bases not matched to a gene: 7. CDR1 SQVTM and CDR2 ANQGSEA come from the germline V gene. This CDR3 has 13 amino acids. DNA of the CDR3: TGCAGCGTGGGACAGGGCGTGGGGGAAAAACTGTTTTTT. This translates into CSVGQGVGEKLFF. The complete variable domain, with remaining parts taken from reference TRBV29-1 and TRBJ1-4, reads SAVISQKPSRDICQRGTSLTIQCQVDSQVTMMFWYRQQPGQSLTLIATANQGSEATYESGFVIDKFPISRPNLTFSTLTVSNMSPEDSSIYLCSVGQGVGEKLFFGSGTQLSVL.

The V gene is TRBV10-3, the J gene TRBJ1-2, with 9 bases fitting TRBD1. Germline V lookup: CDR1 ENHRY, CDR2 SYGVKD. V was clipped by 6 bases and J by 1 base; unmatched bases: 6. This CDR3 region has 15 residues. The CDR3 DNA reads as TGTGCCATCAGGCTGGGACAGGGAATTAACTATGGCTACACCTTC. The encoded protein is CAIRLGQGINYGYTF.

The chain combines TRBV7-2 with TRBJ1-4; D gene uncertain. Between the trimmed V and J ends, which lost 4 bases and 8 bases, there was a span of 11 bases. The CDR3 extends over 13 amino acids. The V gene's germline CDR1 is SGHTA and CDR2 FQGNSA. CDR3 in DNA: TGTGCCAGCAGCTATCGGGAGGCCGAAAAACTGTTTTTT. It translates to CASSYREAEKLFF.

J is TRBJ2-3 and V is TRBV4-3; TRBD1 might be the D (5 bases). The CDR3 extends over 15 amino acids. The V gene lost 1 base and the J gene lost 4 bases, with 12 bases spanning the gap. Germline CDR1 and CDR2: LGHNA and YSLEER. This CDR3 reads CASSQVGRVADTQYF. DNA of the CDR3: TGCGCCAGCAGCCAAGTTGGCAGGGTTGCAGATACGCAGTATTTT.

J is TRBJ1-5 and V is TRBV15, with TRBD1 identical over 9 bases. Germline CDR1 reads LNHNV; CDR2 reads YYDKDF (reference sequence). CDR3 size: 18 residues. Trimming took 0 bases from V and 2 from J; bases not matched to a gene: 8. The CDR3 sequence is CATSREVVQGAGNQPQHF. The CDR3 DNA follows: TGTGCCACCAGCAGAGAAGTCGTACAGGGGGCCGGCAATCAGCCCCAGCATTTT.

The chain links TRBV7-3 to TRBJ1-1, with D possibly matching TRBD1 (6 bases). V lost 5 bases to trimming and J lost 8 bases, with 15 bases between them. The germline CDR1 and CDR2 sequences are SGHTA and FQGTGA. This CDR3 region has 13 residues. The chain's CDR3 is CASSPRSGTEAFF. The CDR3 nucleotides read TGTGCCAGCAGCCCCAGGTCGGGGACAGAAGCTTTCTTT.